This T cell receptor (beta chain) derives from a study of blood T cell repertoires in COVID-19. About the research overall: T cells, B-cell-depleted T cells, or PBMCs provided the cDNA or gDNA that served as material.

This CDR3 is 16 amino acids long. Trimming took off 3 bases at V and 4 bases at J, with 15 bases between the two ends. Germline V lookup: CDR1 KGHSH, CDR2 LQKENI. Individuals aged about 18 to 95 years were recruited from about two dozen US areas. In assigning cohorts, the study relied on participant-reported clinical history. Two consecutive negative NP/OP PCR tests, clearance, or resolved symptoms defined Cohort 3 recovery. The repertoire was sequenced with immunoSEQ multiplex PCR; TCRdb's copy has only in-frame clones and lacks some. The profile covers roughly 250,000 clones, with approximately 86% appearing a single time and under 2% taken by the ten largest.

Specimen: PBMCs or T cells enriched from blood (not recorded which). The chain recombines TRBV18 with TRBJ2-2, with D perhaps TRBD2 (6 bases). The clonotype originates from a woman between 45 and 60 years old who had recovered from COVID-19. Here the CDR3 reads CASSPFGSGPTGELFF. CDR3 sequence (DNA): TGTGCCAGCTCACCTTTTGGTAGCGGCCCCACCGGGGAGCTGTTTTTT.